The rows below give T cell receptor beta chains drawn from one sample of a study of blood T cell repertoires in COVID-19. Profiling relied on immunoSEQ multiplex PCR, and the TCRdb table lists in-frame clones only, not all of them. The repertoire includes 150,000 to 200,000 clones, around nine tenths of them detected once, and roughly 3.3% sits in the top ten. The sequenced sample was peripheral blood. Receptors were obtained from a man between 70 and 80 years old with acute or convalescent COVID-19. Both conserved end residues are part of each CDR3. D genes are given only for firm matches. Some rows have no size entry. The others give once, few or many, or a class for an expanded clone.

-	TRBV6-5	-	TRBJ2-7	TGTGCCAGTTCCTTTTCGAGGGATCGCTACGAGCAGTACTTC	CASSFSRDRYEQYF
-	TRBV28	-	TRBJ2-3	TGTGCCAGCAGTCCCGGGTCAGGGGCCACGCAGTATTTT	CASSPGSGATQYF
-	TRBV6-5	TRBD1	TRBJ1-1	TGTGCCAGCAGTTACTCGACAGGGTGGGACACTGAAGCTTTCTTT	CASSYSTGWDTEAFF
-	TRBV15	TRBD1	TRBJ1-4	TGTGCCACCAGCAGAGGCTCCGGGACAGGGGGACGAAAACTGTTTTTT	CATSRGSGTGGRKLFF
-	TRBV5-1	-	TRBJ2-1	TGCGCCAGCAGCTTGGACGGGAGTTCCTACAATGAGCAGTTCTTC	CASSLDGSSYNEQFF
-	TRBV6-5	TRBD1	TRBJ1-5	TGTGCCAGCAGTTCGCGACAGGGGGATCAGCCCCAGCATTTT	CASSSRQGDQPQHF
-	TRBV5-1	TRBD1	TRBJ1-1	TGCGCCAGCAGCTTGGACAGGGGACTTCGGGAGGGCACTGAAGCTTTCTTT	CASSLDRGLREGTEAFF
-	TRBV28	TRBD1	TRBJ1-1	TGTGCCAGCAGTTCCCCAACCTGGGACAGTGAAGCTTTCTTT	CASSSPTWDSEAFF
once	TRBV7-9	TRBD2	TRBJ2-1	TGTGCCAGCAGCCCGCGGACTAGCGGGCCCGGGGATGAGCAGTTCTTC	CASSPRTSGPGDEQFF
-	TRBV5-8	-	TRBJ1-4	TGTGCCAGCAGCTTGTTCGTTGGGGAGGCTAATGAAAAACTGTTTTTT	CASSLFVGEANEKLFF
-	TRBV5-1	-	TRBJ2-2	TGCGCCAGCAGCTTTGGCGGGACGAACACCGGGGAGCTGTTTTTT	CASSFGGTNTGELFF
-	TRBV7-9	TRBD1	TRBJ1-6	TGTGCCAGCAGCTGGACAGGGGCCGGGTCACCCCTCCACTTT	CASSWTGAGSPLHF
-	TRBV7-3	TRBD1	TRBJ1-1	TGTGCCAGCAGCATGACAGGGGCGAACACTGAAGCTTTCTTT	CASSMTGANTEAFF
few	TRBV5-6	-	TRBJ1-1	TGTGCCAGCGGAGGGAGGGTCACTGAAGCTTTCTTT	CASGGRVTEAFF
-	TRBV6-6	TRBD2	TRBJ2-1	TGTGCCAGCAGTCCCGTGGGTAGCGGGGGGAGCTCCTACAATGAGCAGTTCTTC	CASSPVGSGGSSYNEQFF
-	TRBV21-1	-	TRBJ2-3	TGTGCCAGCAGCCACGTATTGGCTAGCTCAGATACGCAGTATTTT	CASSHVLASSDTQYF
-	TRBV7-2	-	TRBJ2-7	TGTGCCAGCAGCGCCCTACGACACCACGAGCAGTACTTC	CASSALRHHEQYF
-	TRBV7-9	-	TRBJ1-1	TGTGCCAGCAGCTTAGCGTTAGGGGATTCTTCTGAAGCTTTCTTT	CASSLALGDSSEAFF
-	TRBV7-2	TRBD1	TRBJ2-3	TGTGCCAGCAGCTTATACAGGGGACAGACAGATACGCAGTATTTT	CASSLYRGQTDTQYF
-	TRBV9	-	TRBJ1-1	TGTGCCAGCAGCGCGTTGGGGGGTAGAGCTTTCTTT	CASSALGGRAFF